The 20 T cell receptor beta chains given below trace back to one sample, sequenced in a study of technical replicates of blood from several donors. The protocol was immunoSEQ multiplex PCR, while the TCRdb copy is restricted to in-frame clones and leaves out a portion. The table shows roughly 68,000 clones, with around 94% occurring only once. Sequencing was performed on T cells isolated from PBMCs. The receptor set was obtained from a human donor in good health.

This chain links TRBV7-9 with TRBJ1-1, with 8 bases matching TRBD1. The V segment lost 3 bases and the J segment 4 bases; nucleotides outside the gene matches: 10. The CDR3 covers 16 residues. Per the germline V gene, CDR1 is SEHNR and CDR2 is FQNEAQ (reference sequence). In nucleotides, the CDR3 is TGTGCCAGCAGCTTGTTAACCGGACAGGGAACCACTGAAGCTTTCTTT. Amino acids: CASSLLTGQGTTEAFF. The whole variable domain, filled in from reference TRBV7-9 and TRBJ1-1, reads DTGVSQNPRHKITKRGQNVTFRCDPISEHNRLYWYRQTLGQGPEFLTYFQNEAQLEKSRLLSDRFSAERPKGSFSTLEIQRTEQGDSAMYLCASSLLTGQGTTEAFFGQGTRLTVV.

This chain uses TRBV7-3 with TRBJ1-4; TRBD1 matches 8 bases. The V segment lost 1 base and the J segment 10 bases; nucleotides outside the gene matches: 8. Germline values: CDR1 SGHTA, CDR2 FQGTGA. The length of the CDR3 is 15 residues. The CDR3 DNA is TGTGCCAGCAGCTTAAGTGGGACAGGCCTTTCAAAACTGTTTTTT. As protein: CASSLSGTGLSKLFF.

The sample holds one count of this clone. This chain connects TRBV18 to TRBJ2-7; the D gene is possibly TRBD2 (6 bases). V was pared by 5 bases and J by 3 bases, with 17 bases between. CDR3 length: 15 residues. The germline V gene has CDR1 KGHSH and CDR2 LQKENI. CDR3 sequence: CASSSDGTRYYEQYF. CDR3 bases: TGTGCCAGCTCATCTGACGGGACTCGCTACTACGAGCAGTACTTC.

V is TRBV25-1 and J is TRBJ2-2, with D tentatively TRBD1 (6 bases). V was clipped by 4 bases and J by 1 base, with 7 bases between them. The length of the CDR3 is 14 residues. Per germline, CDR1 MGHDK and CDR2 SYGVNS. The DNA of the CDR3 is TGTGCCAGCAGTGCACAGGGGAACACCGGGGAGCTGTTTTTT. Encoded protein: CASSAQGNTGELFF.

This chain joins TRBV4-2 and TRBJ1-1; D is ambiguous. V was clipped by 3 bases and J by 5 bases, with 10 bases between them. The CDR3 length is 13 residues. The germline CDR1 and CDR2 sequences are LGHNA and YNFKEQ. The CDR3 DNA is TGTGCCAGCAGCCAGGACGGGAGAACTGAAGCTTTCTTT. As protein: CASSQDGRTEAFF.

This chain uses TRBV7-9 with TRBJ2-5; no clear D gene. Germline CDR1 and CDR2: SEHNR and FQNEAQ (reference sequence). The CDR3 runs to 14 residues. Trimming pared 6 bases from V and 0 bases from J, leaving 11 bases between. The CDR3 region has the DNA TGTGCCAGCAGTATAACAGACAACCAAGAGACCCAGTACTTC. It encodes CASSITDNQETQYF. Drawing the rest from reference TRBV7-9 and TRBJ2-5, the complete variable domain is DTGVSQNPRHKITKRGQNVTFRCDPISEHNRLYWYRQTLGQGPEFLTYFQNEAQLEKSRLLSDRFSAERPKGSFSTLEIQRTEQGDSAMYLCASSITDNQETQYFGPGTRLLVL.

This chain joins TRBV2 and TRBJ1-1; 11 nucleotides match TRBD1. With V trimmed by 5 bases and J by 0 bases, 5 bases remained unmatched. CDR1 is SNHLY and CDR2 is FYNNEI in the germline V gene. The length of the CDR3 is 16 residues. The CDR3 DNA sequence: TGTGCCAGCAGTACGGGGACAGGGGGGATGAACACTGAAGCTTTCTTT. Its translation is CASSTGTGGMNTEAFF.

The V gene is TRBV9, the J gene TRBJ2-2; TRBD1 matches 9 bases. Looked up from germline, CDR1 is SGDLS and CDR2 is YYNGEE. V lost 0 bases, J lost 3 bases, and 3 bases stayed unmatched. The CDR3 extends over 16 amino acids. For the CDR3, the DNA is TGTGCCAGCAGCGTAGATTGGGACAGGGACACCGGGGAGCTGTTTTTT. It codes for CASSVDWDRDTGELFF.

This rearrangement joins TRBV7-6 to TRBJ2-7; the match to TRBD1 covers 10 bases. CDR3 length: 15 amino acids. The junction had 4 bases not matched to a gene; V was cut back by 4 bases and J by 1 base. Germline V gene data show CDR1 as SGHVS and CDR2 as FNYEAQ. CDR3 nucleotide sequence: TGTGCCAGCAGCTCCGGACAGGGGGTTTCCTACGAGCAGTACTTC. This sequence encodes CASSSGQGVSYEQYF.

This chain links TRBV5-4 with TRBJ2-1, with 13 bases matching TRBD2. Germline V gene data show CDR1 as SGHNT and CDR2 as YYREEE (reference sequence). J gave up 6 bases and V 1 base, and 1 base lay outside the gene matches. The CDR3 is 15 residues long. The CDR3 region is CASSLTSGRANEQFF. CDR3 sequence (DNA): TGTGCCAGCAGCTTGACTAGCGGGAGGGCCAATGAGCAGTTCTTC.

The chain carries TRBV4-1 and TRBJ2-4; 11 bases match TRBD2. V lost 2 bases and J lost 5; bases outside the gene matches: 2. This CDR3 comprises 15 residues. CDR1 is MGHRA and CDR2 is YSYEKL in the germline V gene. CDR3 sequence: CASSQRGLAENIQYF. In DNA, the CDR3 is TGCGCCAGCAGCCAACGGGGACTAGCGGAAAACATTCAGTACTTC.

The V gene is TRBV7-8, the J gene TRBJ2-7; 8 nucleotides match TRBD2. Germline V gene sequence: CDR1 SGHVS, CDR2 FQNEAQ. This CDR3 region has 14 residues. V gave up 5 bases and J gave up 3 bases; unmatched junction bases: 6. The CDR3 spells CASSPAGVDYEQYF. In DNA form, the CDR3 reads TGTGCCAGCAGCCCAGCGGGAGTCGACTACGAGCAGTACTTC.

The CDR3 loop reads CASRDSGLSSYEQYF. CDR3 sequence (DNA): TGTGCCAGCAGAGATAGCGGGCTTAGCTCCTACGAGCAGTACTTC. The chain carries TRBV7-2 and TRBJ2-7; TRBD2 matches at 7 bases. Germline V lookup: CDR1 SGHTA, CDR2 FQGNSA. Unmatched junction bases numbered 8, after V lost 6 bases and J lost 0 bases. The CDR3 sequence is 15 residues long.

V and J are TRBV2 and TRBJ2-1; no clear D gene. Trimming stripped 9 bases from V and 6 bases from J, with 6 bases between. Per germline, CDR1 SNHLY and CDR2 FYNNEI. This CDR3 is built from 10 residues. The CDR3 nucleotides read TGTGCCAGTCTTTCCAATGAGCAGTTCTTC. This gives the protein CASLSNEQFF.

The chain recombines TRBV7-6 with TRBJ1-1; 11 positions agree with TRBD1. The germline gives CDR1 SGHVS, CDR2 FNYEAQ. CDR3 size: 17 residues. After removal of 1 base from V and 6 bases from J, the junction contained 10 bases not matched to a gene. CDR3 amino acids: CASSLVDRGLGAAEAFF. The DNA for the CDR3 is TGTGCCAGCAGCTTAGTGGACAGGGGGCTAGGGGCCGCTGAAGCTTTCTTT. The full variable domain, its missing parts supplied by reference TRBV7-6 and TRBJ1-1, is GAGVSQSPRYKVTKRGQDVALRCDPISGHVSLYWYRQALGQGPEFLTYFNYEAQQDKSGLPNDRFSAERPEGSISTLTIQRTEQRDSAMYRCASSLVDRGLGAAEAFFGQGTRLTVV.

This chain connects TRBV7-3 to TRBJ2-3; the D gene is possibly TRBD2 (6 bases). Germline CDR1 SGHTA, CDR2 FQGTGA. The CDR3 covers 14 residues. Trimming shortened V by 2 bases and J by 4 bases, and 10 bases separated the two germline ends. The CDR3 DNA is TGTGCCAGCAGCTTAGGAGGGTCCTCAGATACGCAGTATTTT. It encodes CASSLGGSSDTQYF.

The gene calls are TRBV6-1 and TRBJ1-5; D is perhaps TRBD1 (5 bases). The CDR3 length is 14 residues. The V end was cut by 5 bases, the J end by 5 bases, with 13 bases between. Germline V gene lookup returns CDR1 MNHNS and CDR2 SASEGT. DNA of the CDR3: TGTGCCAGCAGTAGCTCAGGGTCTTATCAGCCCCAGCATTTT. This codes for CASSSSGSYQPQHF.

The rearrangement links TRBV25-1 to TRBJ2-1; 11 positions agree with TRBD2. V lost 3 bases, J lost 6 bases, and 10 bases stayed unmatched. The CDR3 sequence is 17 residues long. In germline, CDR1 is MGHDK, CDR2 SYGVNS. The CDR3 region is CASSDPPGTSGSNEQFF. The CDR3 region has the DNA TGTGCCAGCAGTGATCCCCCCGGGACTAGCGGCTCCAATGAGCAGTTCTTC.

The chain is built from TRBV29-1 and TRBJ2-2, with 9 bases matching TRBD1. The CDR3 has 14 residues. The V segment lost 5 bases and the J segment 6 bases; nucleotides outside the gene matches: 7. CDR1 and CDR2 (germline): SQVTM, ANQGSEA. The CDR3 DNA is TGCAGCGTTTCAAGACAGGGGGGGTCCGGGGAGCTGTTTTTT. Protein sequence: CSVSRQGGSGELFF.

This sequence joins TRBV5-1 and TRBJ2-4, with D tentatively TRBD1 (7 bases). V lost 0 bases and J lost 4, with 11 bases in between. The CDR3 is 15 amino acids. The germline V gene has CDR1 SGHRS and CDR2 YFSETQ. In DNA form, the CDR3 reads TGCGCCAGCAGCTTGGGGGCGGGACAGAAAAACATTCAGTACTTC. Translated, it gives CASSLGAGQKNIQYF. Based on the CDR3 plus reference TRBV5-1 and TRBJ2-4, the full variable domain is KAGVTQTPRYLIKTRGQQVTLSCSPISGHRSVSWYQQTPGQGLQFLFEYFSETQRNKGNFPGRFSGRQFSNSRSEMNVSTLELGDSALYLCASSLGAGQKNIQYFGAGTRLSVL.